These 14 T cell receptor beta chains came from one sample sequenced in a study of regulatory T cells in long-lasting Graves disease (dated by TCRdb to the early 2020s). This sample's time point label indicates: newly diagnosed GD, antithyroid drugs for less than 3 months. For both TCR sequencing and RNA sequencing, RNA was extracted from PBMCs using TRIzol. The library relied on multiplex PCR. Sequencer: Illumina HiSeq 4000. CDR3 regions were amplified by Arm-PCR with iRepertoire HTBI primers to construct TCR beta libraries. TCRdb handled the public reads itself, with Q25 trimming in fastp and clone calling in MiXCR, and kept productive beta chains. All rows with the same CDR3 protein become a single entry with the most common DNA and genes. For this sample there are fewer than 650,000 distinct CDR3 sequences; roughly 15% appear just once. Clones ranked in the top ten supply about 20% of the sample.

This same sample was also taken into another study, of T cells in Graves' hyperthyroidism and ophthalmopathy.

The sequenced sample was peripheral blood mononuclear cells (PBMCs), obtained at new diagnosis, from a patient treated with antithyroid drugs. The receptor source for this set is a woman in her 30s with Graves disease. Donor details come from another sample of the same person, matched by shared clones.

Many counts were recorded for this clonotype. The V gene is TRBV27, the J gene TRBJ1-3, with D possibly TRBD1 on 6 matching bases. The CDR3 runs to 15 residues. Germline CDR1 is MNHEY and CDR2 is SMNVEV (reference sequence). V lost 6 bases and J lost 4, with 16 bases in between. The CDR3 DNA follows: TGTGCCAGCAGGATGAAAGGGGGGGTGGGAAACACCATATATTTT. Its protein product is CASRMKGGVGNTIYF.

This clonotype has a count of ten or more. This rearrangement joins TRBV6-5 to TRBJ2-7, with D possibly called TRBD1 or TRBD2 (5 bases each). The germline CDR1 and CDR2 sequences are MNHEY and SVGAGI. With 2 bases removed from V and 3 bases from J, the gap between germline ends came to 17 bases. This CDR3 spans 16 amino acids. The CDR3 coding sequence is TGTGCCAGCAGTTACGCCCTTGACAGAGGGAACTACGAGCAGTACTTC. This translates into CASSYALDRGNYEQYF.

This clonotype was seen repeatedly, ten times or more. The genes are TRBV9 and TRBJ2-2; TRBD2 might be the D (6 bases). The CDR3 spans 16 residues. Germline CDR1 and CDR2: SGDLS and YYNGEE. V was trimmed by 4 bases and J by 6 bases, leaving 19 bases between them. CDR3 in DNA: TGTGCCAGCAGCCCTCTCGGGGGAGACTTTGCCGGGGAGCTGTTTTTT. It codes for CASSPLGGDFAGELFF.

This clonotype has a single count. V usage is TRBV5-1 and J usage is TRBJ1-2, with 8 bases identical to TRBD1. This CDR3 region has 15 residues. After removal of 4 bases from V and 0 bases from J, the junction contained 5 bases not matched to a gene. Per germline, CDR1 SGHRS and CDR2 YFSETQ. CDR3 sequence reads: CASSRGQGPNYGYTF. The CDR3 region has the DNA TGCGCCAGCAGCCGAGGACAGGGTCCTAACTATGGCTACACCTTC.

This clonotype was counted ten times or more. V is TRBV20-1 and J is TRBJ2-7; 8 bases are shared with TRBD2. The germline V gene encodes CDR1 DFQATT and CDR2 SNEGSKA (reference sequence). The CDR3 consists of 14 residues. Unmatched junction bases numbered 7, after V lost 0 bases and J lost 6 bases. CDR3 coding DNA: TGCAGTGCTAGAGATTCCAGCGGGGGACTCGAGCAGTACTTC. Encoded protein: CSARDSSGGLEQYF.

This clonotype was seen at least ten times. CDR3 DNA sequence: TGTGCCAGCAGCCAAAGTTGGGGCAGGCAAGAGACCCAGTACTTC. Protein sequence: CASSQSWGRQETQYF. The chain combines TRBV6-1 with TRBJ2-5; weak D call: TRBD1 (5 bases). Deletions cut 6 bases from V and 2 bases from J, with 16 bases between. Germline V gene lookup returns CDR1 MNHNS and CDR2 SASEGT. The CDR3 runs 15 residues.

The J gene is TRBJ2-4, the V gene TRBV7-8, with 8 bases fitting TRBD1. V lost 2 bases to trimming and J lost 9 bases; unmatched junction nucleotides: 9. Germline CDR1 and CDR2: SGHVS and FQNEAQ. The CDR3 consists of 15 residues. Written as DNA, the CDR3 is TGTGCCAGCAGCTTACTGACAGGGGCCAATACCATTCAGTACTTC. Protein: CASSLLTGANTIQYF.

This clonotype was detected many times. The rearrangement joins TRBV24-1 to TRBJ2-7, with D tentatively TRBD1 or TRBD2 (5 bases each). Germline V CDR1 and CDR2: KGHDR, SFDVKD. V dropped 4 bases and J dropped 0 bases, with 12 bases sitting between them. CDR3 length: 15 amino acids. In DNA, the CDR3 is TGTGCCACCAGTGAAGGGGACGCGAACTCCTACGAGCAGTACTTC. This gives the protein CATSEGDANSYEQYF.

There are many counts of this clonotype. The chain carries TRBV7-9 and TRBJ1-2; the D is unclear. The V end lost 5 bases, the J end lost 7 bases, and 17 bases lay between the germline ends. Looked up from germline, CDR1 is SEHNR and CDR2 is FQNEAQ (reference sequence). The CDR3 totals 14 residues. This CDR3 is CASSPPGRVVGYTF. CDR3 in DNA: TGTGCCAGCAGCCCGCCGGGGAGGGTCGTTGGCTACACCTTC.

This clonotype was recorded many times. The V and J genes are TRBV2 and TRBJ1-1; D is undetermined. The V gene's germline CDR1 is SNHLY and CDR2 FYNNEI. V was shortened by 4 bases and J by 0 bases, with 12 bases between the two germline ends. There are 15 residues in the CDR3. Here the CDR3 reads CASSVLDRLNTEAFF. Written as DNA, the CDR3 is TGTGCCAGCAGTGTCCTCGATAGGTTGAACACTGAAGCTTTCTTT.

This clonotype was counted a few times. This chain joins TRBV7-6 and TRBJ2-7, with D hard to call. The V and J ends lost 5 bases and 6 bases respectively, with 14 bases between them. The CDR3 contains 13 residues. The germline V gene encodes CDR1 SGHVS and CDR2 FNYEAQ. CDR3 nucleotides: TGTGCCAGCAGCCCTTTGACCAAATGCGAGCAGTACTTC. The encoded protein is CASSPLTKCEQYF.

This clonotype was found many times. The V and J genes are TRBV11-2 and TRBJ2-3; 8 nucleotides match TRBD1. Germline V gene sequence: CDR1 SGHAT, CDR2 FQNNGV. The CDR3 length is 16 residues. The V and J ends lost 0 bases and 1 base, in that order; junction bases with no gene match: 3. The CDR3 sequence is CASSLDQGAGTDTQYF. CDR3 DNA sequence: TGTGCCAGCAGCTTAGATCAGGGGGCTGGCACAGATACGCAGTATTTT. Full variable domain (remainder filled in from reference TRBV11-2 and TRBJ2-3): EAGVAQSPRYKIIEKRQSVAFWCNPISGHATLYWYQQILGQGPKLLIQFQNNGVVDDSQLPKDRFSAERLKGVDSTLKIQPAKLEDSAVYLCASSLDQGAGTDTQYFGPGTRLTVL.

This clonotype was recorded at least ten times. The V and J genes are TRBV15 and TRBJ2-2, with 7 bases aligning to TRBD2. V dropped 5 bases and J dropped 1; count of bases not matched to a gene: 13. The CDR3 consists of 18 residues. Germline CDR1 is LNHNV and CDR2 is YYDKDF (reference sequence). The CDR3 bases are TGTGCCACCAGCTCAGCCTTGGGCGGGAGACGGAACACCGGGGAGCTGTTTTTT. Its protein is CATSSALGGRRNTGELFF.

The chain couples TRBV5-1 to TRBJ2-7; D gene ambiguous. CDR1 is SGHRS, CDR2 YFSETQ, per germline. Trimming cost V 0 bases and J 3 bases, with 7 bases left between them. This CDR3 spans 13 amino acids. The CDR3 is CASSLELYYEQYF. In DNA, the CDR3 is TGCGCCAGCAGCTTGGAACTCTACTACGAGCAGTACTTC.